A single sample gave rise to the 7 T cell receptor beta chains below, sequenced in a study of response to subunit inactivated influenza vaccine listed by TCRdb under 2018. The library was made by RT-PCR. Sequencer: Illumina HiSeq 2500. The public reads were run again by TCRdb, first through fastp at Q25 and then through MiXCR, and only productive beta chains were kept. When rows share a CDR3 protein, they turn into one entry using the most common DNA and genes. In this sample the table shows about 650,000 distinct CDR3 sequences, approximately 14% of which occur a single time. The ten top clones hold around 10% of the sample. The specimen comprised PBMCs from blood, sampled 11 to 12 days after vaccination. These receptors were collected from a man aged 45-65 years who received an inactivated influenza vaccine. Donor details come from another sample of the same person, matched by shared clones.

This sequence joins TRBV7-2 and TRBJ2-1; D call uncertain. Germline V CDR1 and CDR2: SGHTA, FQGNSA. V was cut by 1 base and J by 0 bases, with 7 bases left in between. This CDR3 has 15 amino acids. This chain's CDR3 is CASSLEAYSYNEQFF. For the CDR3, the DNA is TGTGCCAGCAGCTTAGAGGCATACTCCTACAATGAGCAGTTCTTC.

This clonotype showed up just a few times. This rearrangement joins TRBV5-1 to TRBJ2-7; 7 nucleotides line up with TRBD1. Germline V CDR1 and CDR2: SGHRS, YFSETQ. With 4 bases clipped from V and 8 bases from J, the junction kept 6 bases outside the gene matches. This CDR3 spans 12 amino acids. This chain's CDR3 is CASSKDRVKQYF. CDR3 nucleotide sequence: TGCGCCAGCAGCAAAGACAGGGTAAAGCAGTACTTC. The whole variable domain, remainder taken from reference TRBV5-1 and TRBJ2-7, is KAGVTQTPRYLIKTRGQQVTLSCSPISGHRSVSWYQQTPGQGLQFLFEYFSETQRNKGNFPGRFSGRQFSNSRSEMNVSTLELGDSALYLCASSKDRVKQYFGPGTRLTVT.

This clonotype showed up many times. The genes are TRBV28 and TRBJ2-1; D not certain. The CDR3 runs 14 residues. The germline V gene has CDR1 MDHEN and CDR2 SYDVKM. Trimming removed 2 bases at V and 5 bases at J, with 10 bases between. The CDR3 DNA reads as TGTGCCAGCAGTTTACAGGTACAGAACAATGAGCAGTTCTTC. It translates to CASSLQVQNNEQFF.

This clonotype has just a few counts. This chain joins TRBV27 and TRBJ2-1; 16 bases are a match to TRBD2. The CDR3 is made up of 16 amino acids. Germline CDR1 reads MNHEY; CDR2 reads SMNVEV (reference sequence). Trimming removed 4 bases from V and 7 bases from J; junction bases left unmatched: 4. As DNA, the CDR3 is TGTGCCAGCAGTTCGGGGACTAGCGGGAGGGGGAATGAGCAGTTCTTC. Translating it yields CASSSGTSGRGNEQFF.

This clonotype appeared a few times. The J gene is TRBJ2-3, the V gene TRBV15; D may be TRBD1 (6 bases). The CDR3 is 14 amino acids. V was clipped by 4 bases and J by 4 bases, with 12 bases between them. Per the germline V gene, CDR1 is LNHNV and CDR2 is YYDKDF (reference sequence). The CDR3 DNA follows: TGTGCCACCAGCATTCCTACAGGGTCAGATACGCAGTATTTT. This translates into CATSIPTGSDTQYF. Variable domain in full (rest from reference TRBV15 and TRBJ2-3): DAMVIQNPRYQVTQFGKPVTLSCSQTLNHNVMYWYQQKSSQAPKLLFHYYDKDFNNEADTPDNFQSRRPNTSFCFLDIRSPGLGDTAMYLCATSIPTGSDTQYFGPGTRLTVL.

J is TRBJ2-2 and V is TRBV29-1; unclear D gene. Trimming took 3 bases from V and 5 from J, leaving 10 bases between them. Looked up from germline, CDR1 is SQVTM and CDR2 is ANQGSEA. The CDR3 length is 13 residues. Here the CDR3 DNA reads TGCAGCGTTGACATGTGGGGAACCGGGGAGCTGTTTTTT. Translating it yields CSVDMWGTGELFF.

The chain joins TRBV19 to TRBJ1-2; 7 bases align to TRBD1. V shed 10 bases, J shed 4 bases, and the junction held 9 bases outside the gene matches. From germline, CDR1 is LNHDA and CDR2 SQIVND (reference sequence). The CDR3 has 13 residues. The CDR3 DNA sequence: TGTGCCACCCGGGACAGAGGTACCTATGGCTACACCTTC. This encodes CATRDRGTYGYTF.